A selection of T cell receptor beta chains follows, all from one sample in a study of T cells in Graves' hyperthyroidism and ophthalmopathy. TCRdb processed the multiplex PCR reads anew with MiXCR; each CDR3 protein has one entry. The sample contains hundreds of thousands of distinct CDR3 sequences, approximately 40% of which appear only once. The sequenced sample was blood. The source is a man younger than 30 with Graves' hyperthyroidism. CDR3s include the opening cysteine and the closing phenylalanine or tryptophan. The order of the fields is CDR3 length, clone size, V gene, D gene, J gene, CDR3 DNA, CDR3 protein. D genes are given only for firm matches. Where a row states a size, it is once, few, many or the class of an expanded clone; other rows omit it.

>14|.|TRBV6-1|TRBD1|TRBJ1-3
TGTGCCAGCCGGACGGACAGGGTCGGAAACACCATATATTTT
CASRTDRVGNTIYF
>15|few|TRBV19|.|TRBJ2-5
TGTGCCAGTAGTATAGTTGCCGGGGCTCAAGAGACCCAGTACTTC
CASSIVAGAQETQYF
>13|many|TRBV2|.|TRBJ1-2
TGTGCCAGCAGTGAAGAGGGGCCATATGGCTACACCTTC
CASSEEGPYGYTF
>15|.|TRBV11-3|.|TRBJ1-2
TGTGCCAGCAGCGGAGGGGCAGGGCCTAACTATGGCTACACCTTC
CASSGGAGPNYGYTF
>14|.|TRBV15|.|TRBJ2-5
TGTGCCACCAGCAGAGCAGGGGGGAGAGAGACCCAGTGCTTC
CATSRAGGRETQCF
>12|.|TRBV29-1|.|TRBJ1-2
TGCAGCAAAAAGGAACTCCTCTATGGCTACACCTTC
CSKKELLYGYTF
>16|.|TRBV29-1|TRBD2|TRBJ2-5
TGCAGCGTCCCCCCCTATGGGAGGGAAGAGCAAGAGACCCAGTACTTC
CSVPPYGREEQETQYF
>14|.|TRBV5-1|.|TRBJ2-5
TGCGCCAGCAGCTCCGTGGGGGGATCAGAGACCCAGTACTTC
CASSSVGGSETQYF
>14|few|TRBV2|TRBD1|TRBJ2-5
TGTGCCAGCAGCGAGACAGGGGGCGGAAAGACCCAGTACTTC
CASSETGGGKTQYF
>14|few|TRBV29-1|TRBD1|TRBJ2-5
TGCAGCGTTGACCCGGGACAGGGCCTAGAGACCCAGTACTTC
CSVDPGQGLETQYF
>15|few|TRBV5-8|.|TRBJ1-1
TGTGCCAGCAGCCCTAACAGGGCCGCGAACACTGAAGCTTTCTTT
CASSPNRAANTEAFF
>15|.|TRBV7-9|.|TRBJ2-7
TGTGCCAGCAGCCCCTGTTGGGGCCCATCCTACGAGCAGTACTTC
CASSPCWGPSYEQYF
>15|.|TRBV6-5|TRBD1|TRBJ1-4
TGTGCCAGCACCGACAGGGGGAAGAGTAGTGAAAAACTGTTTTTT
CASTDRGKSSEKLFF
>13|.|TRBV4-3|.|TRBJ1-1
TGCGCCAGCAGCCAAGCGGCGAGAGACACTGCTTCCTTT
CASSQAARDTASF
>14|.|TRBV6-1|.|TRBJ2-5
TGTGCCAGCAGCGCCGGACAGAGCAATCAGCCCCAGTACTTC
CASSAGQSNQPQYF
>14|once|TRBV10-3|.|TRBJ1-5
TGTGCCATCAGTGAGGGGCTAGCGGGAAGCCGGCAGCATTTT
CAISEGLAGSRQHF
>14|.|TRBV5-5|TRBD1|TRBJ1-3
TGTGCCAGCAGCTTGGGACAGGGCGGAGACACCATATATTTT
CASSLGQGGDTIYF
>15|.|TRBV7-8|TRBD1|TRBJ2-7
TGTGCCAGCAGCTCGCCCGGGACAGGGTCCCACGAGCAGTACTTC
CASSSPGTGSHEQYF
>14|.|TRBV2|.|TRBJ2-5
TGTGCCAGCATTAGGGAGGAAGGTCGGGAGACCCAGTACTTC
CASIREEGRETQYF
>16|few|TRBV7-3|TRBD2|TRBJ2-5
TGTGCCAGCAGCTCCGGGACTAGCGGGAGACGAGAGACCCAGTACTTC
CASSSGTSGRRETQYF
>14|many|TRBV15|TRBD1|TRBJ1-2
TGTGCCACCAGCAGGGGACAGGGAGAGCGTGGCTACACCTTC
CATSRGQGERGYTF
>18|.|TRBV7-3|.|TRBJ1-4
TGTGCCAGCAGCCAATCTCCCACAGGCAGGGCTACTAATGAAAAACTGTTTTTT
CASSQSPTGRATNEKLFF
>15|few|TRBV9|.|TRBJ2-7
TGTGCCAGCAGCGTAGAAGAAAGTCCTGGCTACGAGCAGTACTTC
CASSVEESPGYEQYF
>13|.|TRBV4-1|TRBD1|TRBJ1-1
TGCGCCAGCAGCCAAGTTGACAGGGATGCAGCTTTCTTT
CASSQVDRDAAFF
>15|.|TRBV7-3|.|TRBJ2-7
TGTGCCAGCAGTGGGGACATCCTGGGGGGATACGAGCAGTACTTC
CASSGDILGGYEQYF
>12|once|TRBV15|.|TRBJ2-5
TGTGCCACCCTCGGGGCTGGTGAGACCCAGTACTTC
CATLGAGETQYF
>15|.|TRBV27|.|TRBJ2-7
TGTGCCAGCAGTTTATCGGTAGGGGGTTTACACGAGCAGTACTTC
CASSLSVGGLHEQYF
>15|few|TRBV20-1|.|TRBJ2-6
TGCAGTGCTAACTCCCAGGGCTCCGGGGCCAACGTCCTGACTTTC
CSANSQGSGANVLTF
>14|.|TRBV10-3|.|TRBJ1-1
TGTGCCACCAGTGATTTCCGGGACAACACTGAAGCTTTCTTT
CATSDFRDNTEAFF
>13|.|TRBV20-1|TRBD2|TRBJ2-7
TGCAGCCCGGGACTAGCGCCTTCCTACGAGCAGTACTTC
CSPGLAPSYEQYF
>15|.|TRBV6-1|.|TRBJ1-3
TGTGCCAGCAGTGAATCGACGGTCTCTGGAAACACCATATATTTT
CASSESTVSGNTIYF
>15|many|TRBV9|TRBD1|TRBJ1-2
TGTGCCAGCAGCGGGGGACAGGGAGCGAACTATGGCTACACCTTC
CASSGGQGANYGYTF
>13|.|TRBV29-1|.|TRBJ2-7
TGCAGCGTTGCGCCGGCAGGGGACTACGAGCAGTACTTC
CSVAPAGDYEQYF
>13|.|TRBV19|.|TRBJ1-2
TGTGCCAGTAGTCCGACAGCTTACTATGGCTACACCTTC
CASSPTAYYGYTF
>14|.|TRBV2|.|TRBJ1-1
TGTGCCAGGGGGGACTCAGGGCTTCCCTATGAAGCTTTCTTT
CARGDSGLPYEAFF
>14|many|TRBV24-1|.|TRBJ2-7
TGTGCCACCAGTGATTGGCGCCTAGGAGGCGAGCAGTACTTC
CATSDWRLGGEQYF
>15|.|TRBV7-9|.|TRBJ2-7
TGTGCCAGCAGCTTGGGAGGGGACAGACACTACGAGCAGTACTTC
CASSLGGDRHYEQYF
>14|.|TRBV24-1|TRBD1|TRBJ1-2
TGTGCCACCAGTGTCGAGGGACAGGGCTATGGCTACACCTTC
CATSVEGQGYGYTF
>12|once|TRBV19|.|TRBJ1-4
TGTGCCAGTGAAGGGCGGGATGAAAAACTGTTTTTT
CASEGRDEKLFF